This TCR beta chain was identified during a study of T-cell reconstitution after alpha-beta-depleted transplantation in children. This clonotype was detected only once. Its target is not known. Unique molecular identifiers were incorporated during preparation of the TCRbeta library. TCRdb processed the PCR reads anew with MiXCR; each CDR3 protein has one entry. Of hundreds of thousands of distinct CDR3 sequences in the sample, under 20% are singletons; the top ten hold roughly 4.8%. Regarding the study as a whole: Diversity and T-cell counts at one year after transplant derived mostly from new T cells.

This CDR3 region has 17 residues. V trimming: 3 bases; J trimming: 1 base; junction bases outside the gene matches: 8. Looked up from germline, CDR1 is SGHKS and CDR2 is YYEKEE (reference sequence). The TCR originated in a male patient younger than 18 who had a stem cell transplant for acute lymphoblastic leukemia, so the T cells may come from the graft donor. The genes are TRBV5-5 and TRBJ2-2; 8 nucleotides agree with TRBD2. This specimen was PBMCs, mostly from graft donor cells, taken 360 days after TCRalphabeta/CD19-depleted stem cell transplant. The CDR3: CASSSTGLALNTGELFF. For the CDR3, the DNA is TGTGCCAGCAGCTCCACCGGACTAGCCCTGAACACCGGGGAGCTGTTTTTT.